This T cell receptor beta chain was sequenced in a study of cytomegalovirus exposure and HLA in healthy donors. Study context: Researchers previously reported finding roughly 120 million unique TCR beta sequences from 150 million to 200 million T cells.

Primers included in the PCR were 60 Vbeta and 13 Jbeta primers. Produced via immunoSEQ multiplex PCR; TCRdb's table is partial and in-frame only. The table lists about 120,000 clones. Broader study findings: A later analysis showed that HLA-associated TCR beta chains had undergone more clonal expansion than equally common others. Most of the TCR beta V segments (in an earlier analysis) were productive either about 87% or about 30% of the time.

Losses at the gene ends were 9 bases for V and 3 bases for J; bases not matched to a gene: 5. Germline V CDR1 and CDR2: SNHLY, FYNNEI. There are 14 residues in the CDR3. Points on this clone: As yet, its antigen is unknown.

The TCR originated in a young man in good health and CMV-seronegative. V usage is TRBV2 and J usage is TRBJ2-6; 7 nucleotides match TRBD2. Sequenced sample: PBMCs. The CDR3 nucleotides read TGTGCCAGTAAGACTAGCTTTGGGGCCAACGTCCTGACTTTC. It encodes CASKTSFGANVLTF.